These T cell receptor beta chains were read from a single sample in a study of blood T cell repertoires in COVID-19. Assay: immunoSEQ multiplex PCR; the TCRdb copy retains only in-frame clones and omits some. The sample contains just over 75,000 clones, 84% of which appear only once. The specimen was peripheral blood. These TCRs come from a man aged 45-65 years with acute or convalescent COVID-19. The CDR3 runs from the conserved cysteine through the conserved F or W. The D gene is left open where the match is weak. Clone size is not always given. Where it is, it says once, few, many or a class for expanded clones.

>-|TRBJ2-1|-|TRBV9
TGTGCCAGCAGCGTAGCTGGGGGGACCTACAATGAGCAGTTCTTC
CASSVAGGTYNEQFF
>TRBD2|TRBJ2-3|-|TRBV7-9
TGTGCCAGCAGCTTAGTGCTAGCGGGAGAGGATACGCAGTATTTT
CASSLVLAGEDTQYF
>-|TRBJ1-5|-|TRBV6-5
TGTGCCAGCAGCCCACTATCAGTGCCCCAGCATTTT
CASSPLSVPQHF
>-|TRBJ2-5|-|TRBV9
TGTGCCAGCAGCGTAGCTTGGGGCAACGCTAACGCTCAAGAGACCCAGTACTTC
CASSVAWGNANAQETQYF
>-|TRBJ1-2|-|TRBV7-2
TGTGCCAGCAGCTTAGAGGGGTTGGCCTATGGCTACACCTTC
CASSLEGLAYGYTF
>-|TRBJ1-5|-|TRBV2
TGTGCCAGCAGTCCCCTCATAGGGGGAGGCAATCAGCCCCAGCATTTT
CASSPLIGGGNQPQHF
>-|TRBJ1-1|few|TRBV6-1
TGTGCCAGCAGTGACGGGACTGAGGCGAAAAGCTTCTTT
CASSDGTEAKSFF
>TRBD2|TRBJ2-7|-|TRBV7-2
TGTGCCAGCAGCTCATTAGCGGGACATCGATACGAGCAGTACTTC
CASSSLAGHRYEQYF
>TRBD2|TRBJ2-3|-|TRBV5-1
TGCGCCAGCAGCTCTAGCGGGGGGACAAATACGCAGTATTTT
CASSSSGGTNTQYF
>TRBD1|TRBJ2-7|-|TRBV13
TGTGCCAGCAGCTTTTCCGGGACAGGGGCCTACGAGCAGTACTTC
CASSFSGTGAYEQYF
>TRBD1|TRBJ1-3|-|TRBV19
TGTGCCAGTAGTGACCCGGGACAGGGGCATGGAAACACCATATATTTT
CASSDPGQGHGNTIYF
>-|TRBJ2-7|-|TRBV18
TGTGCCAGCTCACTTAGCCAGGGGTATTCGGACGAGCAGTACTTC
CASSLSQGYSDEQYF
>-|TRBJ2-5|-|TRBV30
TGTGCCTGGAGTCGGACAGCCGGTGAGACCCAGTACTTC
CAWSRTAGETQYF
>-|TRBJ2-1|-|TRBV27
TGTGCCAGCAGTTCCGTGGCGGGTTACAATGAGCAGTTCTTC
CASSSVAGYNEQFF
>TRBD2|TRBJ2-2|-|TRBV13
TGTGCCAGCAGCTTACGACTAGCGGACAACACCGGGGAGCTGTTTTTT
CASSLRLADNTGELFF
>-|TRBJ2-3|-|TRBV7-2
TGTGCCAGCCTCCAAGGGGGGAGGGCCCCAGATACGCAGTATTTT
CASLQGGRAPDTQYF
>-|TRBJ2-1|few|TRBV7-2
TGTGCCAGCAGCTTAGGGCAGGGTAACAATGAGCAGTTCTTC
CASSLGQGNNEQFF
>TRBD1|TRBJ1-4|-|TRBV5-1
TGCGCCAGCAGCTCGGGGACAGGAGGCACTGAAAAACTGTTTTTT
CASSSGTGGTEKLFF
>TRBD1|TRBJ1-1|-|TRBV5-1
TGCGCCAGCAGCTCCACACCACAGGGGGGAAGGCCTGAAGCTTTCTTT
CASSSTPQGGRPEAFF
>-|TRBJ2-5|-|TRBV6-5
TGTGCCAGCAGCCGTAATCTAGCGTATCAAGAGACCCAGTACTTC
CASSRNLAYQETQYF
>TRBD2|TRBJ2-3|-|TRBV13
TGTGCCAGCAGCTCTTATTCTAGCGGGAGGGGAAGAGATACGCAGTATTTT
CASSSYSSGRGRDTQYF
>TRBD1|TRBJ1-6|-|TRBV9
TGTGCCAGCAGCGGACAGGGGGTAAATTCACCCCTCCACTTT
CASSGQGVNSPLHF
>TRBD1|TRBJ1-2|once|TRBV28
TGTGCCAGCAGTTCAGGACAGGGCCTTAGGGGCTACACCTTC
CASSSGQGLRGYTF
>TRBD1|TRBJ1-2|-|TRBV7-9
TGTGCCAGCAGCTTTCTCGGACAGGGGTATGGCTACACCTTC
CASSFLGQGYGYTF
>-|TRBJ2-2|once|TRBV11-3
TGTGCCAGCAGCTTAGTAACAGTAGGGGGAGTGCTGTTTTTT
CASSLVTVGGVLFF
>TRBD2|TRBJ2-7|once|TRBV4-3
TGCGCCAGCAGCCCTGCTAGCGGGGGTAGCTACGAGCAGTACTTC
CASSPASGGSYEQYF
>-|TRBJ1-3|-|TRBV7-9
TGTGCCAGCAGCAGAGACGGGGGCTCTGGAAACACCATATATTTT
CASSRDGGSGNTIYF
>TRBD2|TRBJ2-7|-|TRBV10-2
TGCGCCAGCAGTCTCCCTCTAGCGGGACTGTCTCGCGAGCAGTACTTC
CASSLPLAGLSREQYF
>-|TRBJ2-3|-|TRBV9
TGTGCCAGCAGCCCCTCGGTAGATACGCAGTATTTT
CASSPSVDTQYF
>TRBD1|TRBJ1-1|-|TRBV9
TGTGCCAGCAGCGTAGCAGGGGGCGCAAACACTGAAGCTTTCTTT
CASSVAGGANTEAFF
>-|TRBJ2-6|-|TRBV11-2
TGTGCCAGCACAAACTTAGAGGGGGGGCTCTTCTCTGGGGCCAACGTCCTGACTTTC
CASTNLEGGLFSGANVLTF
>-|TRBJ2-7|-|TRBV30
TGTGCCTGGAGTGTACGCGGCAGCTTGAGCTCCTACGAGCAGTACTTC
CAWSVRGSLSSYEQYF
>TRBD1|TRBJ1-1|-|TRBV7-3
TGTGCCAGCAGCCCCGGGACAGGGTCTGAAGCTTTCTTT
CASSPGTGSEAFF
>TRBD2|TRBJ2-5|-|TRBV15
TGTGCCACCAGCGCGCGCAGACGGGCGGGGGGAGAGACCCAGTACTTC
CATSARRRAGGETQYF
>-|TRBJ2-3|-|TRBV6-6
TGTGCCATCGGGAGAGGGGGCCGGACAGATACGCAGTATTTT
CAIGRGGRTDTQYF
>-|TRBJ1-4|-|TRBV30
TGTGCCTGGTCCCCCTTTAATGAAAAACTGTTTTTT
CAWSPFNEKLFF
>TRBD2|TRBJ2-1|-|TRBV9
TGTGCCAGCAGCGTAGGCCGAGCGGGGTTTGGCGAGCAGTTCTTC
CASSVGRAGFGEQFF
>TRBD2|TRBJ2-2|-|TRBV5-8
TGTGCCAGCAGCCGGCCGGGACTAGCGTACACCGGGGAGCTGTTTTTT
CASSRPGLAYTGELFF
>-|TRBJ2-7|once|TRBV21-1
TGTGCCAGCAGTACAGGGGGCAACTCCTACGAGCAGTACTTC
CASSTGGNSYEQYF
>-|TRBJ1-4|once|TRBV12-3/TRBV12-4
TGTGCCAGCAGCTATAATTCGAATGAAAAACTGTTTTTT
CASSYNSNEKLFF
>TRBD1|TRBJ2-2|-|TRBV24-1
TGTGCCACCGGACAGGTTTATACCGGGGAGCTGTTTTTT
CATGQVYTGELFF